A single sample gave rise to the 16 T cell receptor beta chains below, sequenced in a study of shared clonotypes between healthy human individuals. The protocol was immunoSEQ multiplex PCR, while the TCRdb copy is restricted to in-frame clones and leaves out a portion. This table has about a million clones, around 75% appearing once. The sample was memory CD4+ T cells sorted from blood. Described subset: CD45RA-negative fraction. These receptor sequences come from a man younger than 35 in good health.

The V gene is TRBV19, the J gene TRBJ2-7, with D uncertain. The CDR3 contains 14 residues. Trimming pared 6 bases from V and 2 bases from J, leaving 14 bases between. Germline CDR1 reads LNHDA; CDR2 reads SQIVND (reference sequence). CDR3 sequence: CASSKWLGTYEQYF. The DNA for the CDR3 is TGTGCCAGTAGCAAGTGGCTAGGCACCTACGAGCAGTACTTC.

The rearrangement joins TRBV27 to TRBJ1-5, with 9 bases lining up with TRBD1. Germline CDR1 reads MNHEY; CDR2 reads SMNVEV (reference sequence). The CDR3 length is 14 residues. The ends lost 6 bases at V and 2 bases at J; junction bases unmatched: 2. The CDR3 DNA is TGTGCCAGCAGCCGGACAGGGGGCAATCAGCCCCAGCATTTT. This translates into CASSRTGGNQPQHF.

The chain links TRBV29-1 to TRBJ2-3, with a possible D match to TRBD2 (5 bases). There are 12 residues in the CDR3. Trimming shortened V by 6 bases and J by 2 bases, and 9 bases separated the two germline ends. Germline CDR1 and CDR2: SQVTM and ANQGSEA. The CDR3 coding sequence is TGCAGCGTCAGGACTGACACAGATACGCAGTATTTT. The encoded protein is CSVRTDTDTQYF.

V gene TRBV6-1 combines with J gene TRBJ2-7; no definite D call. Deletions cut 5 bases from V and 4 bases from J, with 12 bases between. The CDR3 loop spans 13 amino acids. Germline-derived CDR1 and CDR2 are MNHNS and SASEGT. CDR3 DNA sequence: TGTGCCAGCAGTTCCCAGGTTGGTTACGAGCAGTACTTC. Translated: CASSSQVGYEQYF.

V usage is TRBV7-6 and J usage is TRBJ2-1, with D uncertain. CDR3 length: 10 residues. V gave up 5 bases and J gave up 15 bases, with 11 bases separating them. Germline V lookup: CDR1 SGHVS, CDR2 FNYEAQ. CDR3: CASSVLRPFF. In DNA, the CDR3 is TGTGCCAGCAGCGTGCTGAGGCCGTTCTTC.

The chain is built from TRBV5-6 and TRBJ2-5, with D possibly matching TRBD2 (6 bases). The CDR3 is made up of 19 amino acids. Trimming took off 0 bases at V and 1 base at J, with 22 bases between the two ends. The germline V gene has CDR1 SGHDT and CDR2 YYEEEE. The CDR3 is CASSLEGIWRGQTQETQYF. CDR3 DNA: TGTGCCAGCAGCTTGGAGGGGATTTGGAGGGGCCAAACCCAAGAGACCCAGTACTTC.

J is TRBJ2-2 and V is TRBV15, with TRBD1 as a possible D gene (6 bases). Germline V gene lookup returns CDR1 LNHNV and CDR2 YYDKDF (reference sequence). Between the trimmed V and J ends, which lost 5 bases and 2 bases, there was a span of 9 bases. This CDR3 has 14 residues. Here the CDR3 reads CATSGTTNTGELFF. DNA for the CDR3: TGTGCCACCAGCGGGACAACTAACACCGGGGAGCTGTTTTTT.

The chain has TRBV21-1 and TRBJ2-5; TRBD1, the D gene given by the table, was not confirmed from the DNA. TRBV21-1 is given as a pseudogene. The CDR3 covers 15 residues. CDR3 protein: CASSSQGPAVETQYF. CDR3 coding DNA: TGTGCCAGCAGCTCCCAGGGCCCGGCGGTGGAGACCCAGTACTTC.

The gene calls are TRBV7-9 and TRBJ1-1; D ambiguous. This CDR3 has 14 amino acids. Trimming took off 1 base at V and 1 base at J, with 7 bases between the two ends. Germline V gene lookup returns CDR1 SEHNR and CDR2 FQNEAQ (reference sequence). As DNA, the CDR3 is TGTGCCAGCAGCTTAGAGGTTCGGAACACTGAAGCTTTCTTT. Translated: CASSLEVRNTEAFF.

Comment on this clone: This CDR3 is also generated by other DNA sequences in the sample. For the CDR3, the DNA is TGCGCCAGCAGCTTGGGCAGGGAGAAGGAGACCCAGTACTTC. This sequence encodes CASSLGREKETQYF. The V gene is TRBV5-1, the J gene TRBJ2-5; possibly TRBD1 or TRBD2 for D (5 bases each). The CDR3 contains 14 residues. The germline V gene encodes CDR1 SGHRS and CDR2 YFSETQ. The ends were cut back, 0 bases at V and 5 bases at J, with 11 bases in the middle.

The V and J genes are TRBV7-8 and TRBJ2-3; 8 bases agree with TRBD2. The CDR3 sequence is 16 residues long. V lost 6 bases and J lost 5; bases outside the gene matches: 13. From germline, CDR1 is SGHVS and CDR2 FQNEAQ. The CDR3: CASSPRRSGGGDTQYF. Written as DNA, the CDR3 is TGTGCCAGCAGTCCCCGCCGGTCCGGGGGGGGAGATACGCAGTATTTT.

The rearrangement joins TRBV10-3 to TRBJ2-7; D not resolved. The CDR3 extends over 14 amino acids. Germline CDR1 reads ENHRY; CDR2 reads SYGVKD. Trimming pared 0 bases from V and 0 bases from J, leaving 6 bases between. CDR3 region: CAISESPDSYEQYF. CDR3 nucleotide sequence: TGTGCCATCAGTGAGTCCCCTGACTCCTACGAGCAGTACTTC.

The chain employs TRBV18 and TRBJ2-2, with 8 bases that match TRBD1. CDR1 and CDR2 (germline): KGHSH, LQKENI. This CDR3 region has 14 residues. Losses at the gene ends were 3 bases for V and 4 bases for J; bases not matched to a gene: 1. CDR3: CASSPGQGTGELFF. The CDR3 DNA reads TGTGCCAGCTCACCCGGACAGGGCACCGGGGAGCTGTTTTTT.

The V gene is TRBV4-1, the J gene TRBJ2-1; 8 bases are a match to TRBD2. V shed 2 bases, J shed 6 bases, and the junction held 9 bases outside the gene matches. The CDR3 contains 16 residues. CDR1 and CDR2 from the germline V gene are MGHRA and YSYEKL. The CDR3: CASSQPSGGLPNEQFF. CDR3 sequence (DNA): TGCGCCAGCAGCCAACCCAGCGGGGGTTTGCCCAATGAGCAGTTCTTC.

This chain's CDR3 is CASSSTGTGDYEQYF. CDR3 nucleotide sequence: TGTGCCAGCAGCTCGACCGGGACAGGGGACTACGAGCAGTACTTC. This chain connects TRBV5-8 to TRBJ2-7; 10 nucleotides line up with TRBD1. V lost 3 bases, J lost 3 bases, and 6 bases stayed unmatched. CDR3 length: 15 residues. The germline CDR1 and CDR2 sequences are SGHTS and YDEGEE. The variable domain in full, with the rest retrieved from reference TRBV5-8 and TRBJ2-7, is EAGVTQSPTHLIKTRGQQATLRCSPISGHTSVYWYQQALGLGLQFLLWYDEGEERNRGNFPPRFSGRQFPNYSSELNVNALELEDSALYLCASSSTGTGDYEQYFGPGTRLTVT.

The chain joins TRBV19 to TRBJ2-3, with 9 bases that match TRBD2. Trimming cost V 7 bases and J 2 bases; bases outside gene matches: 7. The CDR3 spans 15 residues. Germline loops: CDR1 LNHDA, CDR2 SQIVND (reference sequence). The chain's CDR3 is CASMSSGVATDTQYF. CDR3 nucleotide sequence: TGTGCCAGTATGTCTAGCGGGGTCGCCACAGATACGCAGTATTTT.